This T cell receptor beta chain is drawn from a study of T cell responses to AZD1222 COVID-19 vaccine. Study-wide points: Repertoires were sampled only after the peak T cell response. The sample set comprised mostly white British donors with more females, and clonal diversity was possibly underestimated.

As for this clone: No antigen is known for it.

Libraries were prepared by immunoSEQ multiplex PCR; TCRdb keeps only in-frame clonotypes and omits some of them. This sample carries about 54,000 clones, about 90% of them seen once, and the ten largest clones take 1.5% to 2.5%. Per the germline V gene, CDR1 is SGHNT and CDR2 is YYREEE (reference sequence). Unmatched junction bases numbered 6, after V lost 5 bases and J lost 6 bases. The CDR3 totals 13 residues. This clonotype was sampled from an adult in good health. Sample: peripheral blood, taken on day 0 of AZD1222 vaccination. This sequence joins TRBV5-4 and TRBJ2-3; 7 bases agree with TRBD1. CDR3 sequence reads: CASRLTGLDTQYF. In DNA, the CDR3 is TGTGCCAGCAGATTGACAGGGCTCGATACGCAGTATTTT.